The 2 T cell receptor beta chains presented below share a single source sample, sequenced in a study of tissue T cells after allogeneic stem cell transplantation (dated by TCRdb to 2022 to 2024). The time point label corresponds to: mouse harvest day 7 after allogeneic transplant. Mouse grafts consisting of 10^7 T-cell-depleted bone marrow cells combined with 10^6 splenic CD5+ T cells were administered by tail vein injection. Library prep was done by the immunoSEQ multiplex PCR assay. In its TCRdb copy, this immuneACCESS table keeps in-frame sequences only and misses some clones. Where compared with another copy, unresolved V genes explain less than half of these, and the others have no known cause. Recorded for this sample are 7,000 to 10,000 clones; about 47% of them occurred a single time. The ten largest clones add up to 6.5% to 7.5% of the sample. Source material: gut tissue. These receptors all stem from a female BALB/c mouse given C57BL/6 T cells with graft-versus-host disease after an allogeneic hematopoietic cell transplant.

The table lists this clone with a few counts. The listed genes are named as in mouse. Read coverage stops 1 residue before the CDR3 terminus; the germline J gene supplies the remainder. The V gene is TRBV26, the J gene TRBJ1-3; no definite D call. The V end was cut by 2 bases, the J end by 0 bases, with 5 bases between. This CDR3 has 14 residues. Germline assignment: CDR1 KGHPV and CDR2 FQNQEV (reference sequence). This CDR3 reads CASSLGVSGNTLYF. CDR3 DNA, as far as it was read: TGTGCCAGCAGTCTGGGAGTTTCTGGAAATACGCTCTAT.

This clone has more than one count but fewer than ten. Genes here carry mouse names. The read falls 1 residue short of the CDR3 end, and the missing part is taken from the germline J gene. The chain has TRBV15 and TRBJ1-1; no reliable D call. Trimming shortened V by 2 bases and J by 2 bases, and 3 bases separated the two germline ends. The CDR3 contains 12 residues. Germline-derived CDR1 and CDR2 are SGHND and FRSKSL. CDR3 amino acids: CASSLSNTEVFF. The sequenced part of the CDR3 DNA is TGTGCCAGCAGTTTATCCAACACAGAAGTCTTC.